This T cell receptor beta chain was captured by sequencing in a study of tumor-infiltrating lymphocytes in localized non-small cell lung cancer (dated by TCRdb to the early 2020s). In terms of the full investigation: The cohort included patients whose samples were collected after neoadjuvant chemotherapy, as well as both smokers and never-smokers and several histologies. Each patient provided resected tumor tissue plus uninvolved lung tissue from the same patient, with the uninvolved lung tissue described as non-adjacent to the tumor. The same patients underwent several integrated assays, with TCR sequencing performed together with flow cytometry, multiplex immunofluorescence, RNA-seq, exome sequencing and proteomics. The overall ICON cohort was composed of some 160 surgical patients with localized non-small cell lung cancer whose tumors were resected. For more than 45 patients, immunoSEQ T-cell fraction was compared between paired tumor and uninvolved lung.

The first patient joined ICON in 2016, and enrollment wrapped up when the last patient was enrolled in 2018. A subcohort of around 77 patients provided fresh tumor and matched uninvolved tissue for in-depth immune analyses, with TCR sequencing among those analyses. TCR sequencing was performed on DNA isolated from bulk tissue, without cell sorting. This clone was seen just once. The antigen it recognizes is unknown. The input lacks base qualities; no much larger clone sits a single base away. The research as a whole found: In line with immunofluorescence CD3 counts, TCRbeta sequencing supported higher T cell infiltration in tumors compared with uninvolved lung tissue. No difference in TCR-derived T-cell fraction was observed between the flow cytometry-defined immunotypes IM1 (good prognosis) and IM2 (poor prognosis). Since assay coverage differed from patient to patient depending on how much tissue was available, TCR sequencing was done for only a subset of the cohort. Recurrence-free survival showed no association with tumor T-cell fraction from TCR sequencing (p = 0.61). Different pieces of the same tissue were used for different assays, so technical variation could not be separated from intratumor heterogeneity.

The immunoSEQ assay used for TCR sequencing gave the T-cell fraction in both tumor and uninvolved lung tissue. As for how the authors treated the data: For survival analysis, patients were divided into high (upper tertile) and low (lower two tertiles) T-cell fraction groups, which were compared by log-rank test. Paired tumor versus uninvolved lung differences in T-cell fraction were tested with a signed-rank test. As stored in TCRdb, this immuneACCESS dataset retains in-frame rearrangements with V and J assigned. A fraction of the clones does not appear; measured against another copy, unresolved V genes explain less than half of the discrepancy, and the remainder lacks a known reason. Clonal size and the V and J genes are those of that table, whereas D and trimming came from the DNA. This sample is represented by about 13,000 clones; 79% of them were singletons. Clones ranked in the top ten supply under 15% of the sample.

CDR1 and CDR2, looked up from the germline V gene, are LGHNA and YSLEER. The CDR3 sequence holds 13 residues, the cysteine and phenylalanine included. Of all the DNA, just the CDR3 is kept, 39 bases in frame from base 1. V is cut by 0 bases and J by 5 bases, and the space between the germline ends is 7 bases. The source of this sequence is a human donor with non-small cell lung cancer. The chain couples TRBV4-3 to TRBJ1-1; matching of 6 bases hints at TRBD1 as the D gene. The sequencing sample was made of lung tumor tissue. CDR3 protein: CASSQDRGTEAFF. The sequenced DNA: TGCGCCAGCAGCCAAGATAGGGGGACTGAAGCTTTCTTT.